Presented here are 7 T cell receptor beta chains from one specimen sequenced in a study of blood T cell dynamics during melanoma immunotherapy. Profiled with immunoSEQ multiplex PCR; TCRdb holds only in-frame clones, not every one. Of about 12,000 clones in the sample, 88% were seen once. Time point here: week 3, after first cycle of checkpoint inhibitor. Sample: blood, taken from a patient treated with checkpoint blockade. The receptors shown here come from a human donor with melanoma.

This clone was seen a handful of times. Mismatch with germline at one junction end may stem from a read error. The gene calls are TRBV6-5 and TRBJ1-3; tentatively, D is TRBD1 (5 bases). This CDR3 contains 13 residues. The germline CDR1 and CDR2 sequences are MNHEY and SVGAGI. CDR3 protein: CASRRDSKSPPDF. CDR3 sequence (DNA): TGTGCCAGCAGACGCGACAGTAAGTCCCCTCCGGATTTT.

This chain uses TRBV18 with TRBJ1-2, with D perhaps TRBD1 (6 bases). Between the trimmed V and J ends, which lost 3 bases and 8 bases, there was a span of 13 bases. The length of the CDR3 is 13 residues. Germline V gene data show CDR1 as KGHSH and CDR2 as LQKENI. The CDR3 loop reads CASSPRDTSGYTF. As DNA, the CDR3 is TGTGCCAGCTCACCCCGGGACACGTCGGGCTACACCTTC.

CDR3 sequence reads: CASSFTGSGNTIYF. CDR3 in DNA: TGTGCCAGCAGCTTCACAGGCTCTGGAAACACCATATATTTT. The chain carries TRBV11-2 and TRBJ1-3, with D perhaps matching TRBD1 (5 bases). Trimming removed 3 bases from V and 0 bases from J, with 6 bases in between. Germline V gene sequence: CDR1 SGHAT, CDR2 FQNNGV. CDR3 length: 14 amino acids.

The chain carries TRBV6-1 and TRBJ2-2, with D unresolved. Germline lookup yields CDR1 MNHNS and CDR2 SASEGT. The CDR3 runs to 14 residues. V was cut by 6 bases and J by 4 bases, with 12 bases left in between. The CDR3, as DNA: TGTGCCAGCAGATTAGAGGTCAGCACCGGGGAGCTGTTTTTT. Translated: CASRLEVSTGELFF.

This rearrangement joins TRBV11-2 to TRBJ1-4; maybe TRBD1 (6 bases). This CDR3 region has 15 residues. Trimming stripped 8 bases from V and 0 bases from J, with 13 bases between. Germline V CDR1 and CDR2: SGHAT, FQNNGV. The CDR3 DNA is TGTGCCAGCTCCGCCAACAGGGCAACTAATGAAAAACTGTTTTTT. It specifies CASSANRATNEKLFF. The full variable domain, completed using reference TRBV11-2 and TRBJ1-4, is EAGVAQSPRYKIIEKRQSVAFWCNPISGHATLYWYQQILGQGPKLLIQFQNNGVVDDSQLPKDRFSAERLKGVDSTLKIQPAKLEDSAVYLCASSANRATNEKLFFGSGTQLSVL.

Comments on this clone: Other DNA variants within this sample encode the same CDR3. CDR3 sequence reads: CASTNRGMTYEQYF. Written as DNA, the CDR3 is TGTGCCAGCACGAACAGGGGGATGACCTACGAGCAGTACTTC. The chain is built from TRBV6-5 and TRBJ2-7, with 8 bases fitting TRBD1. The V gene's germline CDR1 is MNHEY and CDR2 SVGAGI. This CDR3 is built from 14 residues. V lost 7 bases and J lost 2; bases outside the gene matches: 7.

V gene TRBV7-9 combines with J gene TRBJ1-2, with D possibly being TRBD1 (5 bases). This CDR3 region has 15 residues. V was cut by 1 base and J by 3 bases, with 12 bases left in between. Germline CDR1 reads SEHNR; CDR2 reads FQNEAQ (reference sequence). As DNA, the CDR3 is TGTGCCAGCAGCTTAGTAGGGGTGGGAGACTATGGCTACACCTTC. Protein sequence: CASSLVGVGDYGYTF.